The sequence of this T cell receptor (beta chain) was determined in a study of blood T cell repertoires in COVID-19. Assay: immunoSEQ multiplex PCR; the TCRdb copy retains only in-frame clones and omits some. Of around 29,000 clones in the sample, 88% were seen once. This clonotype was obtained from a human donor with active COVID-19. The donor label of this sample is uncertain. Sequences were obtained from peripheral blood.

Written as DNA, the CDR3 is TGTGCCAGCAGCTTAGGGCAATATCTAGGAGAGCAGTACTTC. This codes for CASSLGQYLGEQYF. The chain joins TRBV7-8 to TRBJ2-7, with D unresolved. V dropped 1 base and J dropped 7 bases, with 14 bases sitting between them. Germline V lookup: CDR1 SGHVS, CDR2 FQNEAQ. The CDR3 has 14 amino acids.